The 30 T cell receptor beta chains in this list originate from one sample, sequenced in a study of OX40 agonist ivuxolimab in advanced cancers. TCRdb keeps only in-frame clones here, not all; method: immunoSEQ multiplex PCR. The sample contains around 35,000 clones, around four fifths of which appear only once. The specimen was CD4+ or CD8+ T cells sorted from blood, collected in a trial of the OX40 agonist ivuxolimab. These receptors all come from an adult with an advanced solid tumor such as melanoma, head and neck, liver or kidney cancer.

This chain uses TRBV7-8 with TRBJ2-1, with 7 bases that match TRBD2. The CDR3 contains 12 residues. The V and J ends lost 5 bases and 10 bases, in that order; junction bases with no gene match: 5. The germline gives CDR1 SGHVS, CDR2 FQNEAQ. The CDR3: CASSILLAEQFF. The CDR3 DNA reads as TGTGCCAGCAGCATACTACTAGCGGAGCAGTTCTTC.

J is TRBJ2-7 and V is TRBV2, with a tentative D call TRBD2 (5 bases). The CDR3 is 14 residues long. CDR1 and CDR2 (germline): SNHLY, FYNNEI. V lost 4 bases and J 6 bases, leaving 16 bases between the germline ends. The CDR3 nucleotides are TGTGCCAGCAGTGGCGGGCGCGGGTTTTCCGAGCAGTACTTC. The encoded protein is CASSGGRGFSEQYF.

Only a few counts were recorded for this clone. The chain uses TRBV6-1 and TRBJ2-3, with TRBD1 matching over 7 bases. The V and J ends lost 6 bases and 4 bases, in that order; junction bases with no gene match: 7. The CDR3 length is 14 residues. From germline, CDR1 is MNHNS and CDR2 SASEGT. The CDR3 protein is CASSAGGSADTQYF. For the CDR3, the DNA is TGTGCCAGCAGCGCAGGGGGTTCGGCAGATACGCAGTATTTT.

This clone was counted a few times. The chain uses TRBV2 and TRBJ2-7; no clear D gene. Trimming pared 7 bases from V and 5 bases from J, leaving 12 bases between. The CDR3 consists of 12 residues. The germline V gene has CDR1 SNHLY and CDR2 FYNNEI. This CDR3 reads CASTKVRDEQYF. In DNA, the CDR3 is TGTGCCAGCACGAAGGTACGCGACGAGCAGTACTTC.

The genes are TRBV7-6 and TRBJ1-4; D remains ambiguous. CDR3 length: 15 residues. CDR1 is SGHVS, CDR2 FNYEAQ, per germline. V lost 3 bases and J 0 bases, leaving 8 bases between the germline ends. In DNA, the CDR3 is TGTGCCAGCAGCTTGGGCGACACAACTAATGAAAAACTGTTTTTT. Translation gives CASSLGDTTNEKLFF.

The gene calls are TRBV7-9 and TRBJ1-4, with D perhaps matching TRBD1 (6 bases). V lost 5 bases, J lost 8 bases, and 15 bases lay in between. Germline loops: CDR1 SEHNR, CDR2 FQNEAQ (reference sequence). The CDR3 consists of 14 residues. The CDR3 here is CASSPGGRGEKLFF. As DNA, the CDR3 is TGTGCCAGCAGCCCTGGGGGGCGCGGCGAAAAACTGTTTTTT.

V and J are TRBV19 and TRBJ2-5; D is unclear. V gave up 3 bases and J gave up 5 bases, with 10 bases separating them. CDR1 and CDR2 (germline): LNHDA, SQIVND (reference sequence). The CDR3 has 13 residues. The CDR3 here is CASSMILGETQYF. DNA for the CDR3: TGTGCCAGTAGTATGATTTTAGGGGAGACCCAGTACTTC.

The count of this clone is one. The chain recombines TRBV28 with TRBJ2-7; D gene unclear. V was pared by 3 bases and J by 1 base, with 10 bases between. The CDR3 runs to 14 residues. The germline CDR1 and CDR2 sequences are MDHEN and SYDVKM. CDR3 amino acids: CASSLDPASYEQYF. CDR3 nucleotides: TGTGCCAGCAGTTTGGACCCGGCGTCCTACGAGCAGTACTTC.

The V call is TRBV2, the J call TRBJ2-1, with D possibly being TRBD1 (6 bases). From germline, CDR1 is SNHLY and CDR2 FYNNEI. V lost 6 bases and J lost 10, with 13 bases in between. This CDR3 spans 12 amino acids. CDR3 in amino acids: CASRYGGVEQFF. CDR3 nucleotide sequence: TGTGCCAGCAGATATGGGGGCGTGGAGCAGTTCTTC.

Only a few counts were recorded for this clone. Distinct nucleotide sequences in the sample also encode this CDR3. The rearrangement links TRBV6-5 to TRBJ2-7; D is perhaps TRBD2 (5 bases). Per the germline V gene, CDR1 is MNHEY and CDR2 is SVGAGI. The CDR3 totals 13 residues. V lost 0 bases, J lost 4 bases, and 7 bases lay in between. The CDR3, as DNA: TGTGCCAGCAGTTACTCTAGAGGGTACGAGCAGTACTTC. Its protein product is CASSYSRGYEQYF.

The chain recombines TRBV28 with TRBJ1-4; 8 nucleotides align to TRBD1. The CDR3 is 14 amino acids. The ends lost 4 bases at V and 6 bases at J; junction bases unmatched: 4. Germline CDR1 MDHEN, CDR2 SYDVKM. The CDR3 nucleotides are TGTGCCAGCAGTTCCGCACAGGGGGATGAAAAACTGTTTTTT. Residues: CASSSAQGDEKLFF.

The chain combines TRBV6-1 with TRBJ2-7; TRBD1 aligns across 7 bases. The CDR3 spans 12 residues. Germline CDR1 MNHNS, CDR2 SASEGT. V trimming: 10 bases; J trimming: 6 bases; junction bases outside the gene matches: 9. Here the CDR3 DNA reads TGTGCCAAGGACAGGCTTTCCAGCGAGCAGTACTTC. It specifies CAKDRLSSEQYF.

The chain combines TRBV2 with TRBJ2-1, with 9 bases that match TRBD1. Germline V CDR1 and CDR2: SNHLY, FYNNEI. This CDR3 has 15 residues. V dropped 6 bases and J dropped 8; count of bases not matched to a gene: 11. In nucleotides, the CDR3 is TGTGCCAGCAGGGGCACAGGGGGCTCGCGGGATGAGCAGTTCTTC. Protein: CASRGTGGSRDEQFF.

CDR3 nucleotide sequence: TGTGCCAGCAGCCCGGGAGGGACAGGTTGGGACAATGAGCAGTTCTTC. This sequence encodes CASSPGGTGWDNEQFF. The chain links TRBV5-4 to TRBJ2-1; D possibly matches TRBD1 or TRBD2 (8 bases each). Germline V gene data show CDR1 as SGHNT and CDR2 as YYREEE (reference sequence). The V and J ends lost 4 bases and 5 bases respectively, with 19 bases between them. CDR3 size: 16 residues.

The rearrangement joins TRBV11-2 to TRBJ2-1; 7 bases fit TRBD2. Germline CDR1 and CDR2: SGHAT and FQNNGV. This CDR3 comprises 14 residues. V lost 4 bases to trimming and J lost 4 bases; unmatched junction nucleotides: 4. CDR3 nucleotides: TGTGCCAGCAGCTCCCTGGGGGGGTACAATGAGCAGTTCTTC. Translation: CASSSLGGYNEQFF.

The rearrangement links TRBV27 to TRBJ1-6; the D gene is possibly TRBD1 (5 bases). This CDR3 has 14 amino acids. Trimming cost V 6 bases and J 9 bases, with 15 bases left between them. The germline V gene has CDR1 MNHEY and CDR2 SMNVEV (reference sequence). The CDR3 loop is CASRPAGTASPLHF. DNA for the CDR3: TGTGCCAGCAGACCCGCAGGGACGGCTTCACCCCTCCACTTT.

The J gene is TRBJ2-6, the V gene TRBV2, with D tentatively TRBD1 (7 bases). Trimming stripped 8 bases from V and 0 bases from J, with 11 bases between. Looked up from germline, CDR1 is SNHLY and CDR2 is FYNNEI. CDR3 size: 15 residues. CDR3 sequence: CASVRGASGANVLTF. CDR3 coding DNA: TGTGCCAGCGTCAGGGGGGCCTCTGGGGCCAACGTCCTGACTTTC.

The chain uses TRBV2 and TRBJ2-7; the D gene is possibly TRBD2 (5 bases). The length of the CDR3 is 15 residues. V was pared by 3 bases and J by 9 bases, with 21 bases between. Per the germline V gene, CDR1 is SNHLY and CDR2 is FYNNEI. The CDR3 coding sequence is TGTGCCAGCAGTGAGGTAGAGGGTGCAATAACGGGGCAGTACTTC. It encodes CASSEVEGAITGQYF.

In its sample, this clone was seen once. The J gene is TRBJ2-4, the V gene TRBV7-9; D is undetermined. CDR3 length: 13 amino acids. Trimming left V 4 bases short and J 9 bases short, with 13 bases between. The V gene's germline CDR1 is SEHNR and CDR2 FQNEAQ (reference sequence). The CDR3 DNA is TGTGCCAGCAGCTCCTCGACTTCGGGCATTCAGTACTTC. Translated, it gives CASSSSTSGIQYF.

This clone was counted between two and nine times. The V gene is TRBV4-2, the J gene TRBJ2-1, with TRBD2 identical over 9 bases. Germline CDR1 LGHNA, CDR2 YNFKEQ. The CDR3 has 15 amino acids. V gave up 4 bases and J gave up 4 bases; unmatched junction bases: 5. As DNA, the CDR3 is TGTGCCAGCAGCCCCAAGCGGGAGGATTACAATGAGCAGTTCTTC. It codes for CASSPKREDYNEQFF.

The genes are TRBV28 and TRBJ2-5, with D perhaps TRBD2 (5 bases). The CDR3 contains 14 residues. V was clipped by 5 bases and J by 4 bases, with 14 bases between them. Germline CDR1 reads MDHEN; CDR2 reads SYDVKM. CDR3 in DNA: TGTGCCAGCAGTCAGGTCGGGGATTCAGAGACCCAGTACTTC. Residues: CASSQVGDSETQYF.

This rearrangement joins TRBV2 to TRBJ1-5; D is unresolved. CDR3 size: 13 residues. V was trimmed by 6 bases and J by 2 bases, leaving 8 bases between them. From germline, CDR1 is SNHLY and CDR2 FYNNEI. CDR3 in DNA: TGTGCCAGCAGCCCAATGGGCAATCAGCCCCAGCATTTT. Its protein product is CASSPMGNQPQHF.

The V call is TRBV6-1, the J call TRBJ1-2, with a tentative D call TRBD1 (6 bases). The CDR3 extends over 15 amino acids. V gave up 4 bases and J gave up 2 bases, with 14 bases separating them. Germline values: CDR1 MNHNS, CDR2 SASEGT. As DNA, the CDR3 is TGTGCCAGCAGTGGGGGGATGGGGGCCAACTATGGCTACACCTTC. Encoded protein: CASSGGMGANYGYTF.

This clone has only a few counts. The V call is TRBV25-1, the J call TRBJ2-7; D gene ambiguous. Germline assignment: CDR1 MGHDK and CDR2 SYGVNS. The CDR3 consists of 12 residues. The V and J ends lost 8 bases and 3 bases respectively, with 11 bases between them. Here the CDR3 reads CASRALGYEQYF. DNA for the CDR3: TGTGCCAGCCGGGCCCTGGGCTACGAGCAGTACTTC.

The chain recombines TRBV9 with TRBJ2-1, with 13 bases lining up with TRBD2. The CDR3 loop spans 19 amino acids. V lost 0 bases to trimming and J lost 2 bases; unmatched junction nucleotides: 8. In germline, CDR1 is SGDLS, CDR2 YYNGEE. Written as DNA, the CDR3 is TGTGCCAGCAGCGTAGCTACAGGGACTAGCGGGACGGCCTACAATGAGCAGTTCTTC. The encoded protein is CASSVATGTSGTAYNEQFF.

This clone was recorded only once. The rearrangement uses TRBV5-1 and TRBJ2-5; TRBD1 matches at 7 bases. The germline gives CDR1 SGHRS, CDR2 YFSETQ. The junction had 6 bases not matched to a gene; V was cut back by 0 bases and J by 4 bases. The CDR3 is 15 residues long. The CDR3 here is CASSLAGQAVETQYF. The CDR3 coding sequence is TGCGCCAGCAGCTTGGCTGGACAGGCGGTAGAGACCCAGTACTTC.

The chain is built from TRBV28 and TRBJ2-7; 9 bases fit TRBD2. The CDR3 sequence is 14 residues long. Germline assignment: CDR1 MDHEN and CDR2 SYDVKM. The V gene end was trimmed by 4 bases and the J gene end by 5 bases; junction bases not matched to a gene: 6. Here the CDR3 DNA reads TGTGCCAGCAGTTCCCTGACTAGCGGAGACGAGCAGTACTTC. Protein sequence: CASSSLTSGDEQYF.

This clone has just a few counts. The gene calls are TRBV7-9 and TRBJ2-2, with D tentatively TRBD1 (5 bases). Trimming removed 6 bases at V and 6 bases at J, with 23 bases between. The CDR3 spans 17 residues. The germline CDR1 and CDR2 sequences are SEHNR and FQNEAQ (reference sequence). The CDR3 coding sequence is TGTGCCAGCAGGCCCCGACGACTCCCAGGGAAAGCCGGGGAGCTGTTTTTT. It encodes CASRPRRLPGKAGELFF.

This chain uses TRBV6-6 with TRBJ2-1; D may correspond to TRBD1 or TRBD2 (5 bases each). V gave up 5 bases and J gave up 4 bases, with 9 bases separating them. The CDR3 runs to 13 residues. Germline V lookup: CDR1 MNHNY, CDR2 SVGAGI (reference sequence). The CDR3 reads CASSPGPYNEQFF. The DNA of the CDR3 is TGTGCCAGCAGTCCGGGACCATACAATGAGCAGTTCTTC.

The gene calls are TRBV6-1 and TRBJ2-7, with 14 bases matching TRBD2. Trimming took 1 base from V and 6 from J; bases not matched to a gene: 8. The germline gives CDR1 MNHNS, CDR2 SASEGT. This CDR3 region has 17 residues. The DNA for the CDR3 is TGTGCCAGCAGTGAAGAAGGACTAGCGGGAGGCCCCCTCGAGCAGTACTTC. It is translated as CASSEEGLAGGPLEQYF.